The TCR beta chain described here comes from a study of PD-L1 blockade in urothelial cancer. Per patient, between 1 and 8 samples were collected at pretreatment and on-treatment time points. Using immunoSEQ multiplex PCR, the repertoire was profiled, and TCRdb retains in-frame clones only, with some absent. Of tens of thousands of clones in the sample, about 86% were seen once. V lost 5 bases to trimming and J lost 4 bases, with 14 bases between them. Germline values: CDR1 SGHTA, CDR2 FQGTGA. The CDR3 contains 15 residues. This clone was detected only a few times. This chain joins TRBV7-3 and TRBJ2-2; possibly TRBD2 for D (5 bases). Sequences were derived from PBMCs, sampled around atezolizumab (anti-PD-L1) treatment. This sequence was found in a man in his fifties or sixties with urothelial cancer. CDR3 DNA: TGTGCCAGCAGCAACGGACCTCGGGGCACCGGGGAGCTGTTTTTT. This codes for CASSNGPRGTGELFF. Filled out from reference TRBV7-3 and TRBJ2-2, the complete variable domain reads GAGVSQTPSNKVTEKGKYVELRCDPISGHTALYWYRQSLGQGPEFLIYFQGTGAADDSGLPNDRFFAVRPEGSVSTLKIQRTERGDSAVYLCASSNGPRGTGELFFGEGSRLTVL.